The clone carrying this T cell receptor (beta chain) has at least ten counts. Its antigen is as yet unknown. These data come from a study of T cells in Graves' hyperthyroidism and ophthalmopathy. The wider study: Upon initial diagnosis and before any treatment, peripheral blood was collected. Regarding the study as a whole: In the blood, most expanded thyroid clonotypes above 0.001 appeared as well.

Regions amplified from RNA transcripts were the TCR beta CDR3 regions. An initial round of RT-PCR targeting the TCR CDR3 relied on the HTBI primer set. TCRdb fed the multiplex PCR reads into MiXCR, producing one record per CDR3 protein. The sample consists of about 330,000 distinct CDR3 sequences, approximately 13% of them appearing once. The V gene end was trimmed by 4 bases and the J gene end by 6 bases; junction bases not matched to a gene: 11. CDR3 length: 16 amino acids. Germline V CDR1 and CDR2: MDHEN, SYDVKM. Enrolled ophthalmopathy patients presented with a Clinical Activity Score of at least 3, a NOSPECS grade of at least 4, and disease duration under 3 months. Orbital computed tomography, thyroid ultrasound, serum thyroxine and TRAb, and clinical symptoms together informed the diagnoses.

The clonotype was recovered from a middle-aged woman with Graves' ophthalmopathy. Sequenced input: blood. This chain uses TRBV28 with TRBJ2-1, with 8 bases that match TRBD1. CDR3 protein: CASSWISTGTGNEQFF. The CDR3 coding sequence is TGTGCCAGCAGTTGGATTAGTACCGGGACAGGCAATGAGCAGTTCTTC.